This T cell receptor beta chain was sequenced for a study of early T cells in non-severe SARS-CoV-2 infection. Study overall: Chains were not paired, and sequencing was done on bulk RNA from unsorted whole blood. General study points: Anti-spike CD8 responses were favored in VDJdb matching, and private and CD4 specificities were missed.

Germline loops: CDR1 DFQATT, CDR2 SNEGSKA (reference sequence). J lost 13 bases, V lost 2 bases, and 11 bases had no gene match. This CDR3 region has 14 residues. As to this clonotype: The antigen is not known. A clone one base away is much larger, so this may be a read error.

In the library, individual cDNA molecules carried attached unique molecular identifiers. TCRdb ran MiXCR on the 5' RACE reads and lists one entry per CDR3 protein. Among approximately 66,000 distinct CDR3 sequences listed, 9.5% to 15% were seen once. The J gene is TRBJ1-1, the V gene TRBV20-1; 12 bases are shared with TRBD1. Input material: whole blood. The TCR comes from an adult who was a healthcare worker with PCR-confirmed SARS-CoV-2 infection or an uninfected control (not recorded which). CDR3 amino acids: CSARTQGDRGPVFF. CDR3 sequence (DNA): TGCAGTGCTAGAACCCAAGGGGACAGGGGGCCGGTTTTCTTT.